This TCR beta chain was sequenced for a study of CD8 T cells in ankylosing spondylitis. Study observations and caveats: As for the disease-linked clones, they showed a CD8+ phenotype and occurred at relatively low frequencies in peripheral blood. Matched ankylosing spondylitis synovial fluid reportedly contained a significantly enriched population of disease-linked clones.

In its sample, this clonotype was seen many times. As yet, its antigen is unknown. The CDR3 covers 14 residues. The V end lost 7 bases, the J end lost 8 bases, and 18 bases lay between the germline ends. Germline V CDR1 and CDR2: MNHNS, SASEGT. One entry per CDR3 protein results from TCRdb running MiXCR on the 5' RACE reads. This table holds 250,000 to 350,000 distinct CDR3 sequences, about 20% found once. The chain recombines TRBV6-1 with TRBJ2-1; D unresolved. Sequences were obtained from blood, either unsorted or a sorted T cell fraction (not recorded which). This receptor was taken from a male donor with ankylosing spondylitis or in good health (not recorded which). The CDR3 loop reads CASKTAAVGYEQFF. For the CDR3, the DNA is TGTGCCAGCAAGACGGCTGCAGTAGGGTATGAGCAGTTCTTC.